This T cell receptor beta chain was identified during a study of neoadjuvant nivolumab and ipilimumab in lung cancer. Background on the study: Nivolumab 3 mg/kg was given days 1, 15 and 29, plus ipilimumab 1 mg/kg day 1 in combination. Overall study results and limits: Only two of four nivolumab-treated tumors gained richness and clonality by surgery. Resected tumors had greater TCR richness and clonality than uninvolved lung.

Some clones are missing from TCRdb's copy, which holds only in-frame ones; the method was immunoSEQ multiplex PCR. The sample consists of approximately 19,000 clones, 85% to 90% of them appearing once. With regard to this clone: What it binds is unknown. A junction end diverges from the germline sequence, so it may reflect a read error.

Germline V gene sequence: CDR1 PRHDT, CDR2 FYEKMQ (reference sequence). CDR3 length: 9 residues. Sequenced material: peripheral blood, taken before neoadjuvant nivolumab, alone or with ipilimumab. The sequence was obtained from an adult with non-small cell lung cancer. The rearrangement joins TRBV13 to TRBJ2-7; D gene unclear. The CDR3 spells CASSFHNNF. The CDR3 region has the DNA TGTGCCAGCAGCTTCCACAACAACTTC.